Listed below are T cell receptor beta chains from one sample, sequenced in a study of OX40 agonist ivuxolimab in advanced cancers. Assay: immunoSEQ multiplex PCR; the TCRdb copy retains only in-frame clones and omits some. Of roughly 61,000 clones in the sample, under 90% are singletons; the top ten hold approximately 0.56%. Material: CD4+ or CD8+ T cells sorted from blood, obtained in a trial of the OX40 agonist ivuxolimab. All receptors derive from an adult with an advanced solid tumor such as melanoma, head and neck, liver or kidney cancer. CDR3s include the opening cysteine and the closing phenylalanine or tryptophan. D genes are given only for firm matches. Rows give clone size only sometimes, using once, few, many, or a class for an expanded clone.

>TRBJ2-2|TRBD2|TRBV10-3|19|NA
CAISEHGGTSGSESGELFF
TGTGCCATCAGTGAGCACGGAGGGACTAGCGGGAGCGAGTCCGGGGAGCTGTTTTTT
>TRBJ2-7|NA|TRBV7-2|13|NA
CASSPPDSYEQYF
TGTGCCAGCAGCCCTCCGGACTCCTACGAGCAGTACTTC
>TRBJ2-1|NA|TRBV15|16|few
CATSPRGGDRYNEQFF
TGTGCCACCAGCCCCCGAGGAGGGGACCGATACAATGAGCAGTTCTTC
>TRBJ2-7|NA|TRBV30|12|NA
CAWSEVADEQYF
TGTGCCTGGAGCGAGGTTGCCGACGAGCAGTACTTC
>TRBJ1-1|TRBD1|TRBV28|16|NA
CASSSRDRVLNTEAFF
TGTGCCAGCAGTTCGAGGGACAGGGTATTGAACACTGAAGCTTTCTTT
>TRBJ2-1|TRBD2|TRBV5-1|18|once
CASSLVGLAGDSYNEQFF
TGCGCCAGCAGCTTGGTTGGGCTAGCGGGAGACTCCTACAATGAGCAGTTCTTC
>TRBJ1-4|NA|TRBV28|14|NA
CASSLITDNEKLFF
TGTGCCAGCAGTTTGATAACGGATAATGAAAAACTGTTTTTT
>TRBJ2-1|NA|TRBV4-2|16|NA
CASSQEPGSGVNEQFF
TGTGCCAGCAGCCAAGAGCCGGGGAGTGGCGTTAATGAGCAGTTCTTC
>TRBJ2-2|TRBD1|TRBV18|14|once
CASSGTVNTGELFF
TGTGCCAGCTCGGGGACAGTGAACACCGGGGAGCTGTTTTTT
>TRBJ2-1|TRBD2|TRBV4-1|16|NA
CASSQGTSGIDNEQFF
TGCGCCAGCAGCCAAGGGACTAGCGGGATTGACAATGAGCAGTTCTTC
>TRBJ2-1|TRBD1|TRBV19|15|NA
CASRWGQSRANEQFF
TGTGCCAGTAGATGGGGACAGAGTCGGGCGAATGAGCAGTTCTTC
>TRBJ1-1|TRBD1|TRBV27|16|NA
CASSQYRGLENTEAFF
TGTGCCAGCAGTCAGTACAGGGGGCTCGAGAACACTGAAGCTTTCTTT
>TRBJ2-7|NA|TRBV7-2|15|NA
CASSLGRTQTYEQYF
TGTGCCAGCAGCTTAGGTCGCACGCAAACCTACGAGCAGTACTTC
>TRBJ2-7|TRBD2|TRBV7-2|14|NA
CASSTRTSGNEQYF
TGTGCCAGCAGCACCCGGACTAGCGGAAACGAGCAGTACTTC
>TRBJ2-1|NA|TRBV7-6|17|once
CASSLAPRGSSYNEQFF
TGTGCCAGCAGCTTAGCGCCGCGGGGCAGCTCCTACAATGAGCAGTTCTTC
>TRBJ2-1|TRBD2|TRBV4-1|19|NA
CASSLKGVSLAGNFNEQFF
TGCGCCAGCAGCTTGAAAGGCGTATCACTAGCGGGCAATTTCAATGAGCAGTTCTTC